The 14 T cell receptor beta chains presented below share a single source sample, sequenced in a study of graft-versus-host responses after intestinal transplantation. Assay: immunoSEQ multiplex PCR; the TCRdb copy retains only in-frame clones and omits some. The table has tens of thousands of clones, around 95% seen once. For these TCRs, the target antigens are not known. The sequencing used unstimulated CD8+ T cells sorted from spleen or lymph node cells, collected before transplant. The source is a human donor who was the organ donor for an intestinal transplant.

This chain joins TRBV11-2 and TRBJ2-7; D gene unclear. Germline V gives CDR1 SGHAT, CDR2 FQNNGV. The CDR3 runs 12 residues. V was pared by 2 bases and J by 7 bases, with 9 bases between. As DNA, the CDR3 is TGTGCCAGCAGCTTAATGGCTCGGGAGCAGTACTTC. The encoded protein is CASSLMAREQYF.

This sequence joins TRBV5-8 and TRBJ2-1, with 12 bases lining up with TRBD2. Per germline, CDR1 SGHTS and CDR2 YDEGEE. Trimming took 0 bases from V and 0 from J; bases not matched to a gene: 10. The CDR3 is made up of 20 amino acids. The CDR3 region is CASSLAWTSGVLFSYNEQFF. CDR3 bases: TGTGCCAGCAGCTTGGCTTGGACTAGCGGGGTTTTATTCTCCTACAATGAGCAGTTCTTC.

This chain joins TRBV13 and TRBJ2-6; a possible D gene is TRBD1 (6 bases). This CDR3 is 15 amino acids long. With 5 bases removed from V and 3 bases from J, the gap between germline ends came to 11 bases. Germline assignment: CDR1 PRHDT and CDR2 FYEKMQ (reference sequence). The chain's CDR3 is CASSHSGDGANVLTF. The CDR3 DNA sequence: TGTGCCAGCAGCCACTCAGGGGATGGGGCCAACGTCCTGACTTTC.

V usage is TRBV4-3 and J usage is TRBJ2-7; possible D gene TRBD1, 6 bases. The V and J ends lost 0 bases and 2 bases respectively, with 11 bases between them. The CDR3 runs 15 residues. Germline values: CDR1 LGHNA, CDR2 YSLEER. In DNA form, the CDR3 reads TGCGCCAGCAGCCAAGATGGCAGGGGTCCCTACGAGCAGTACTTC. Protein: CASSQDGRGPYEQYF.

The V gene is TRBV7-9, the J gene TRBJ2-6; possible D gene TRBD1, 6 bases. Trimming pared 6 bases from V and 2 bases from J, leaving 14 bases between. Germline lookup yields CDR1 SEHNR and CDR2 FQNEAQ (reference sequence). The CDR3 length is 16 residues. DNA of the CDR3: TGTGCCAGCAGTGACAGAGGACAGACTGGGGCCAACGTCCTGACTTTC. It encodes CASSDRGQTGANVLTF.

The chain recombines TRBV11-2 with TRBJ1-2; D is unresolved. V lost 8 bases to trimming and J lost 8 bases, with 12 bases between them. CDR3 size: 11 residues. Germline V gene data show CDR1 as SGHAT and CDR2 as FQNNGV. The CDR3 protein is CASGEGGGYTF. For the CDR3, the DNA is TGTGCCAGCGGAGAGGGAGGGGGCTACACCTTC.

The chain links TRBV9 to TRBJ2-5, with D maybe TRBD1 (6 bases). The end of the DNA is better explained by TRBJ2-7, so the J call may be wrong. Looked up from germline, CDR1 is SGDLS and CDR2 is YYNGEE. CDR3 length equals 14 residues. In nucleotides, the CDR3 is TGTGCCAGCAGCGTAACCGGGACATCCTACGAGCAGTACTTC. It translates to CASSVTGTSYEQYF.

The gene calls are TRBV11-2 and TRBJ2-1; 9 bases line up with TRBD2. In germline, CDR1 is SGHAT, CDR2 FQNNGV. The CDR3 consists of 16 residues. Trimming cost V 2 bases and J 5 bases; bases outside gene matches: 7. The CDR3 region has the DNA TGTGCCAGCAGCTTATATGATGCGGGGGGGCACAATGAGCAGTTCTTC. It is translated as CASSLYDAGGHNEQFF.

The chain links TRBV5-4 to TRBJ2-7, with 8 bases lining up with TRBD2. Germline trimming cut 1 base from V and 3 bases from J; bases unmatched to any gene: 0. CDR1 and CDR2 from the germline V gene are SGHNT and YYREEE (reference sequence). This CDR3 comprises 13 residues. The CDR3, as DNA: TGTGCCAGCAGCTTGCTAGCGGGCTACGAGCAGTACTTC. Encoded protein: CASSLLAGYEQYF.

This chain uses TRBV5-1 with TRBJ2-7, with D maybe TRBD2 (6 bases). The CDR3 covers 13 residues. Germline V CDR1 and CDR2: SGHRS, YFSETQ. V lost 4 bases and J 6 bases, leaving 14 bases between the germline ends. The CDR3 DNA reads TGCGCCAGCAGCCCGGGACTTCATGCCGAGCAGTACTTC. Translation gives CASSPGLHAEQYF.

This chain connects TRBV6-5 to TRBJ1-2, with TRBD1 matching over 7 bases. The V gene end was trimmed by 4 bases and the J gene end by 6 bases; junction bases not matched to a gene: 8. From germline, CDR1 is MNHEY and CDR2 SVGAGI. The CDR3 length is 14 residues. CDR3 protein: CASSCPDREDGYTF. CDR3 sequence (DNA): TGTGCCAGCAGTTGCCCCGACAGGGAGGATGGCTACACCTTC.

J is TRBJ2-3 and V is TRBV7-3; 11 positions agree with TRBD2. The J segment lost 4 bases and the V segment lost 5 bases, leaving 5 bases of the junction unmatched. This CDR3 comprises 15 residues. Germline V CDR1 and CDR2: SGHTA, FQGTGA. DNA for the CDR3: TGTGCCAGCAGCGTTAGCGGGGGGGCCGCAGATACGCAGTATTTT. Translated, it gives CASSVSGGAADTQYF.

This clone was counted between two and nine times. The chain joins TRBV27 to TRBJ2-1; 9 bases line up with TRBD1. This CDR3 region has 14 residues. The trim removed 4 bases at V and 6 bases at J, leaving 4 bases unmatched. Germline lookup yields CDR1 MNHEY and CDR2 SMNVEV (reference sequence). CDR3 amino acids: CASSSDRGFNEQFF. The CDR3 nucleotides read TGTGCCAGCAGTTCGGACAGGGGATTCAATGAGCAGTTCTTC.

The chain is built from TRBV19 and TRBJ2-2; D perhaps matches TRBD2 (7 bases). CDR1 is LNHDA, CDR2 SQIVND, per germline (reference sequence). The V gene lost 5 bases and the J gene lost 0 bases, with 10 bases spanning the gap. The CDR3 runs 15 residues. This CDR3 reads CASSVGGANTGELFF. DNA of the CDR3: TGTGCCAGTAGTGTAGGGGGGGCGAACACCGGGGAGCTGTTTTTT.